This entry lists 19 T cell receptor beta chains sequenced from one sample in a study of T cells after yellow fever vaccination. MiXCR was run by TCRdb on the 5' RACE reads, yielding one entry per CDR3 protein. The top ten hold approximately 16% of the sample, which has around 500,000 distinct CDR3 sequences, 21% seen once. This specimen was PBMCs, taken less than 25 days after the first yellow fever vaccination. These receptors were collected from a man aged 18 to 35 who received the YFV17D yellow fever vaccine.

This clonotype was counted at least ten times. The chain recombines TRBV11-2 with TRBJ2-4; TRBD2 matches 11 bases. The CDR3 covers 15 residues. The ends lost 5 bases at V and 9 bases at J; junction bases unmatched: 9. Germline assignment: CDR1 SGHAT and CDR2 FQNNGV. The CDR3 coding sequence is TGTGCCAGCAGCGAAAATAGCGGGGGGGTCGGCATTCAGTACTTC. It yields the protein CASSENSGGVGIQYF.

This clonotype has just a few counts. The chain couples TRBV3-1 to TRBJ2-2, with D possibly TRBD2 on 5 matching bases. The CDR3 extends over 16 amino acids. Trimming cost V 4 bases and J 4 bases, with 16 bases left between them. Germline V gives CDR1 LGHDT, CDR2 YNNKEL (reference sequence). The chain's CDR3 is CASSRSRGGGTGELFF. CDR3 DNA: TGTGCCAGCAGCCGATCGCGAGGAGGTGGCACCGGGGAGCTGTTTTTT.

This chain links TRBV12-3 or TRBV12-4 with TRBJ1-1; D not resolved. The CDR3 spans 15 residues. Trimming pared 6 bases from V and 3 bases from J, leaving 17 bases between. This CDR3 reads CASRPGSWADTEAFF. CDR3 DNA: TGTGCCAGCAGACCGGGATCTTGGGCGGACACTGAAGCTTTCTTT.

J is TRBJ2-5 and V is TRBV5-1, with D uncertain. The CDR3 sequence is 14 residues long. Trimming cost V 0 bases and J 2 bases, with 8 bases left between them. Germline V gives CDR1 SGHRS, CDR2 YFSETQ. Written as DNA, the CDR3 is TGCGCCAGCAGCTTGGTGACAAATCAAGAGACCCAGTACTTC. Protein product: CASSLVTNQETQYF.

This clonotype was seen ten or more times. The CDR3 loop is CASSAERGTEAFF. DNA for the CDR3: TGTGCCAGCAGTGCCGAGCGGGGCACTGAAGCTTTCTTT. This sequence joins TRBV12-3 or TRBV12-4 and TRBJ1-1; the D is unclear. V lost 5 bases, J lost 4 bases, and 11 bases lay in between. The CDR3 spans 13 residues.

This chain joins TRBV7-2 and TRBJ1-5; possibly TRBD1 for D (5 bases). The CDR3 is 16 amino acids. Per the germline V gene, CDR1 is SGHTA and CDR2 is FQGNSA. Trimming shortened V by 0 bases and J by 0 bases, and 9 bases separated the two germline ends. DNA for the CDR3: TGTGCCAGCAGCTTAGCGGGGGATTATAGCAATCAGCCCCAGCATTTT. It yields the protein CASSLAGDYSNQPQHF.

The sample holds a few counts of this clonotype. This chain's CDR3 is CSVRTGFEAFF. The CDR3 coding sequence is TGCAGCGTTAGGACAGGATTTGAAGCTTTCTTT. The J gene is TRBJ1-1, the V gene TRBV29-1; 7 positions agree with TRBD1. The CDR3 runs 11 residues. Germline V lookup: CDR1 SQVTM, CDR2 ANQGSEA. Trimming removed 5 bases from V and 7 bases from J; junction bases left unmatched: 4.

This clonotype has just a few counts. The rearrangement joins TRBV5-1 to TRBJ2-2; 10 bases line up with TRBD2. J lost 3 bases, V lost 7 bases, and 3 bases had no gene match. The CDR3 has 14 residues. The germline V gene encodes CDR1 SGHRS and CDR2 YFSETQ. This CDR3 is CASFTSGDTGELFF. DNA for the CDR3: TGCGCCAGCTTCACTAGCGGGGACACCGGGGAGCTGTTTTTT.

The CDR3 DNA reads TGTGCCAGTAGTTTTGGGGGGTCGAACACTGAAGCTTTCTTT. This codes for CASSFGGSNTEAFF. The chain couples TRBV19 to TRBJ1-1; tentatively, D is TRBD1 (5 bases). The germline V gene has CDR1 LNHDA and CDR2 SQIVND (reference sequence). The CDR3 has 14 residues. V was shortened by 5 bases and J by 1 base, with 11 bases between the two germline ends.

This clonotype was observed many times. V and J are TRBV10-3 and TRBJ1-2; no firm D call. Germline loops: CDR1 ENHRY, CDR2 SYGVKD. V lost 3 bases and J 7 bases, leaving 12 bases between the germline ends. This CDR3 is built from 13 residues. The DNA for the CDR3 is TGTGCCATCAGTGACGGACCCCTCGCTGGCTACACCTTC. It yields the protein CAISDGPLAGYTF.

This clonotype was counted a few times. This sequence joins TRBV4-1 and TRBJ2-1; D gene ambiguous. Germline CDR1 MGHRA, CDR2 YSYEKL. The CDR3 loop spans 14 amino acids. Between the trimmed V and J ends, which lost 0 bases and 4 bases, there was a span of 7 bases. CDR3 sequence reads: CASSQEARYNEQFF. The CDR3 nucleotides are TGCGCCAGCAGCCAAGAGGCCCGTTACAATGAGCAGTTCTTC.

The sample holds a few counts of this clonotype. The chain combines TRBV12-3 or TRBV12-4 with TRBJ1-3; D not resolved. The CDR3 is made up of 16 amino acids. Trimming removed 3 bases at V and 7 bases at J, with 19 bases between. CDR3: CASSFQWAQLSNTIYF. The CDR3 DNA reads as TGTGCCAGCAGTTTTCAATGGGCCCAGCTCTCGAACACCATATATTTT.

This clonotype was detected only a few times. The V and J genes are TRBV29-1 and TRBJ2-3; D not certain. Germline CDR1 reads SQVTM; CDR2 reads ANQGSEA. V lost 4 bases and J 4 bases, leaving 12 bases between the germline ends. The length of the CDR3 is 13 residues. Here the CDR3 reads CSVVGQVPDTQYF. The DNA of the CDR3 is TGCAGCGTTGTGGGTCAGGTTCCAGATACGCAGTATTTT.

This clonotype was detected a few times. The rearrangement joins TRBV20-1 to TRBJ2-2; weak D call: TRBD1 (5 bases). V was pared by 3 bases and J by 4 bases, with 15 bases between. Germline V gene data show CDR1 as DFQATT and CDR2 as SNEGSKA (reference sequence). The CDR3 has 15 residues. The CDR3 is CSARQGRWGTGELFF. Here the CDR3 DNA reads TGCAGTGCTAGGCAGGGTCGTTGGGGCACCGGGGAGCTGTTTTTT.

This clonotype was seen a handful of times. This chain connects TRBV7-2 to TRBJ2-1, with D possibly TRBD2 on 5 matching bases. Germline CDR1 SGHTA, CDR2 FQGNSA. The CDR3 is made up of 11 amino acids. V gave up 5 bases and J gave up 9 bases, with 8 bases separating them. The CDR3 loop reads CASSLGIEQFF. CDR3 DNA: TGTGCCAGCAGCCTCGGGATTGAGCAGTTCTTC. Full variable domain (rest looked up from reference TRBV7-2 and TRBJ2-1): GAGVSQSPSNKVTEKGKDVELRCDPISGHTALYWYRQSLGQGLEFLIYFQGNSAPDKSGLPSDRFSAERTGGSVSTLTIQRTQQEDSAVYLCASSLGIEQFFGPGTRLTVL.

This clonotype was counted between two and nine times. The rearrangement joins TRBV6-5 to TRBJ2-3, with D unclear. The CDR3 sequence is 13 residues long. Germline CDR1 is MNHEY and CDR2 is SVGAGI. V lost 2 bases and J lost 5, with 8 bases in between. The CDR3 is CASSYQARDTQYF. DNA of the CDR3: TGTGCCAGCAGTTACCAGGCGAGAGATACGCAGTATTTT.

CDR3 loop: CASSIQSGGAYEQYV. CDR3 coding DNA: TGTGCCAGTAGTATCCAGTCGGGGGGAGCCTACGAGCAGTACGTC. This sequence joins TRBV19 and TRBJ2-7; 7 bases map to TRBD2. The V segment lost 3 bases and the J segment 2 bases; nucleotides outside the gene matches: 7. Germline V gene sequence: CDR1 LNHDA, CDR2 SQIVND (reference sequence). The CDR3 runs to 15 residues.

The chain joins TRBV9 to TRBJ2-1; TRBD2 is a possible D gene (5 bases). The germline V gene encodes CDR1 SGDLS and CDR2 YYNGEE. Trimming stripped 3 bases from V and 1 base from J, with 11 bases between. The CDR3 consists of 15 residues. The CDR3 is CASSGTSGSYNEQFF. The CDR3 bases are TGTGCCAGCAGCGGGACTTCCGGGTCCTACAATGAGCAGTTCTTC.

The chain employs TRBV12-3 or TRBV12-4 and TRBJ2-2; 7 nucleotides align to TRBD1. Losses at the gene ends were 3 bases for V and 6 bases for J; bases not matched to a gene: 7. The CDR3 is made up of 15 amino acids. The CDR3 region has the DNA TGTGCCAGCAGTTTCCTCGGGCAGGGGGCCGGGGAGCTGTTTTTT. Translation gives CASSFLGQGAGELFF.